Described below is a single TCR beta chain sequence and its context. In the original workflow: Amplification from reference gene primers served as the basis for estimated nucleated cell counts. Data came from immunoSEQ multiplex PCR; TCRdb stores just in-frame clones and leaves some out. That table gives V, J and clone size, and the DNA gave D and trimming. The sample has some 200,000 clones, more than 80% seen once. The data derive from a study of blood T cell repertoires in COVID-19. Across the study: Samples taken during acute and convalescent COVID-19 were collected in the United States, Italy and Spain. From T cells, B-cell-depleted T cells, or PBMCs came the material, which was cDNA or gDNA.

Sequencing was performed on peripheral blood. The source is a woman in her sixties or seventies with acute or convalescent COVID-19.

In DNA, the CDR3 is TGCGCCAGCAGTGGTAGCACCGGGGGCACTGAAGCTTTCTTT. It codes for CASSGSTGGTEAFF. This sequence joins TRBV10-1 and TRBJ1-1, with a tentative D call TRBD1 (5 bases). V dropped 4 bases and J dropped 4 bases, with 13 bases sitting between them. CDR1 is WNHNN and CDR2 is SYGVQD in the germline V gene (reference sequence). CDR3 length: 14 residues.